This T cell receptor (beta chain) was captured in a study of blood T cell repertoires in COVID-19. Study-level information: Sites in the United States, Italy and Spain provided acute and convalescent COVID-19 samples.

Measured with immunoSEQ multiplex PCR; TCRdb has only the in-frame clones, and not every one. This table holds about 240,000 clones, about 80% found once. The sequence derives from a woman of 80 years or more with acute or convalescent COVID-19. Sequencing was performed on peripheral blood.

CDR3 DNA: TGCGCCAGCAGACAGGGATCGCGTGGCACAGATACGCAGTATTTT. Its protein is CASRQGSRGTDTQYF. The chain joins TRBV10-2 to TRBJ2-3, with a tentative D call TRBD1 (6 bases). CDR3 length equals 15 residues. Germline lookup yields CDR1 WSHSY and CDR2 SAAADI. Trimming took 6 bases from V and 1 from J, leaving 14 bases between them.